Shown below are 21 T cell receptor beta chains from a single sample sequenced in a study of T cells after yellow fever vaccination. A single record per CDR3 protein comes from TCRdb applying MiXCR to the 5' RACE reads. This table has roughly 500,000 distinct CDR3 sequences, about 19% appearing once. Source: PBMCs, taken 15 days after the yellow fever booster vaccination. Receptors were obtained from a man aged 25-40 years who received the YFV17D yellow fever vaccine.

The chain couples TRBV20-1 to TRBJ2-7; TRBD2 agrees at 7 bases. CDR1 DFQATT and CDR2 SNEGSKA come from the germline V gene (reference sequence). With V trimmed by 5 bases and J by 2 bases, 3 bases remained unmatched. The CDR3 extends over 12 amino acids. The CDR3 spells CSAQSGTYEQYF. In DNA form, the CDR3 reads TGCAGTGCTCAGAGCGGGACCTACGAGCAGTACTTC.

The table lists this clonotype with a few counts. The rearrangement uses TRBV9 and TRBJ2-7; the D gene is possibly TRBD1 (6 bases). Germline loops: CDR1 SGDLS, CDR2 YYNGEE. V lost 0 bases and J 5 bases, leaving 12 bases between the germline ends. CDR3 length: 14 amino acids. CDR3 nucleotide sequence: TGTGCCAGCAGCGTAGGCGGCAACAGGGACGAGCAGTACTTC. Its protein product is CASSVGGNRDEQYF.

This clonotype was picked up a small number of times. The chain has TRBV18 and TRBJ2-2; D gene uncertain. The CDR3 sequence is 14 residues long. V was cut by 5 bases and J by 0 bases, with 7 bases left in between. CDR1 and CDR2 (germline): KGHSH, LQKENI. As DNA, the CDR3 is TGTGCCAGCTCAGAGATAGCGAACACCGGGGAGCTGTTTTTT. Protein product: CASSEIANTGELFF.

This clonotype was counted only a few times. V and J are TRBV6-1 and TRBJ2-1; D unclear. Germline V CDR1 and CDR2: MNHNS, SASEGT. There are 14 residues in the CDR3. Between the trimmed V and J ends, which lost 7 bases and 9 bases, there was a span of 19 bases. This CDR3 is CASKLAEVVAEQFF. As DNA, the CDR3 is TGTGCCAGCAAGCTGGCCGAGGTCGTTGCTGAGCAGTTCTTC.

The chain employs TRBV5-5 and TRBJ1-5, with 11 bases that match TRBD1. Germline values: CDR1 SGHKS, CDR2 YYEKEE (reference sequence). The CDR3 consists of 14 residues. The V and J ends lost 5 bases and 6 bases, in that order; junction bases with no gene match: 4. The CDR3 DNA reads as TGTGCCAGCAGTTCCGGGACAGGGGGTCAGCCCCAGCATTTT. It translates to CASSSGTGGQPQHF.

The chain links TRBV5-1 to TRBJ2-5; D is unclear. The CDR3 totals 12 residues. V was clipped by 7 bases and J by 7 bases, with 14 bases between them. Germline values: CDR1 SGHRS, CDR2 YFSETQ. The CDR3 region has the DNA TGCGCCAGCCGAGGTACTCTAGGGACCCAGTACTTC. Residues: CASRGTLGTQYF. Full variable domain (remainder filled in from reference TRBV5-1 and TRBJ2-5): KAGVTQTPRYLIKTRGQQVTLSCSPISGHRSVSWYQQTPGQGLQFLFEYFSETQRNKGNFPGRFSGRQFSNSRSEMNVSTLELGDSALYLCASRGTLGTQYFGPGTRLLVL.

The chain combines TRBV12-3 or TRBV12-4 with TRBJ2-5; the D is unclear. V was clipped by 5 bases and J by 1 base, with 8 bases between them. This CDR3 region has 13 residues. As DNA, the CDR3 is TGTGCCAGCAGTCACCGGGTCCAAGAGACCCAGTACTTC. Translated: CASSHRVQETQYF.

V usage is TRBV11-2 and J usage is TRBJ2-3; 10 bases fit TRBD2. This CDR3 is 18 amino acids long. Germline V gene data show CDR1 as SGHAT and CDR2 as FQNNGV. V shed 3 bases, J shed 0 bases, and the junction held 9 bases outside the gene matches. The CDR3 is CASSFGGSGRSSTDTQYF. In DNA, the CDR3 is TGTGCCAGCAGCTTCGGGGGTAGCGGGAGGAGTAGCACAGATACGCAGTATTTT.

In its sample, this clonotype was seen a few times. The chain has TRBV27 and TRBJ2-1; 9 nucleotides line up with TRBD2. The CDR3 sequence is 16 residues long. Trimming took 2 bases from V and 3 from J; bases not matched to a gene: 5. CDR1 is MNHEY and CDR2 is SMNVEV in the germline V gene (reference sequence). CDR3 protein: CASSLNSGGSYNEQFF. Written as DNA, the CDR3 is TGTGCCAGCAGTTTAAATAGCGGGGGAAGCTACAATGAGCAGTTCTTC.

This clonotype was found a few times. This sequence joins TRBV4-3 and TRBJ1-2; possible D gene TRBD1, 6 bases. This CDR3 region has 15 residues. Trimming removed 0 bases at V and 9 bases at J, with 17 bases between. Germline CDR1 and CDR2: LGHNA and YSLEER. Written as DNA, the CDR3 is TGCGCCAGCAGCCAAGACGGGGGGGGCCCCGGGAGCTACACCTTC. Amino acids: CASSQDGGGPGSYTF.

This clonotype has a count of ten or more. The rearrangement joins TRBV6-2 or TRBV6-3 to TRBJ1-2; D uncertain. The germline V gene has CDR1 MNHEY and CDR2 SVGEGT. This CDR3 is 13 amino acids long. V lost 0 bases to trimming and J lost 2 bases, with 4 bases between them. In DNA form, the CDR3 reads TGTGCCAGCAGTTACTCGGACAACTATGGCTACACCTTC. Translated, it gives CASSYSDNYGYTF.

This clonotype appeared once. The chain links TRBV20-1 to TRBJ1-4; no clear D. Germline V gene data show CDR1 as DFQATT and CDR2 as SNEGSKA (reference sequence). This CDR3 comprises 11 residues. Trimming cost V 5 bases and J 4 bases, with 5 bases left between them. The CDR3 loop is CSAPFNEKLFF. DNA of the CDR3: TGCAGTGCTCCGTTTAATGAAAAACTGTTTTTT.

This clonotype turned up a few times. V usage is TRBV30 and J usage is TRBJ2-5; D call uncertain. V was pared by 0 bases and J by 4 bases, with 9 bases between. CDR1 is GTSNPN and CDR2 is SVGIG in the germline V gene (reference sequence). The CDR3 runs to 13 residues. In DNA, the CDR3 is TGTGCCTGGAGTGTAACGTATGGAGAGACCCAGTACTTC. This codes for CAWSVTYGETQYF.

The CDR3 sequence is CASTGLAGAYEQYF. CDR3 sequence (DNA): TGTGCCAGCACCGGACTAGCGGGGGCCTACGAGCAGTACTTC. The chain carries TRBV6-2 or TRBV6-3 and TRBJ2-7; 13 bases match TRBD2. CDR3 length: 14 residues. V lost 7 bases and J lost 2; bases outside the gene matches: 2. Germline V gene data show CDR1 as MNHEY and CDR2 as SVGEGT.

This clonotype was counted only a few times. V and J are TRBV7-9 and TRBJ2-1; tentatively, D is TRBD1 or TRBD2 (5 bases each). V lost 4 bases and J lost 1, with 8 bases in between. CDR1 SEHNR and CDR2 FQNEAQ come from the germline V gene (reference sequence). There are 14 residues in the CDR3. The CDR3 here is CASSWGSSYNEQFF. The CDR3 coding sequence is TGTGCCAGCAGCTGGGGGAGTTCCTACAATGAGCAGTTCTTC.

The V gene is TRBV7-2, the J gene TRBJ2-1; D call uncertain. Germline CDR1 and CDR2: SGHTA and FQGNSA. Trimming pared 4 bases from V and 9 bases from J, leaving 10 bases between. The CDR3 consists of 12 residues. The CDR3 spells CASSSKVGEQFF. In nucleotides, the CDR3 is TGTGCCAGCAGCTCCAAGGTCGGTGAGCAGTTCTTC.

V and J are TRBV4-1 and TRBJ1-5; no firm D call. V shed 3 bases and J shed 5 bases, with 8 bases lying between them. Per germline, CDR1 MGHRA and CDR2 YSYEKL. CDR3 length: 13 amino acids. The CDR3 DNA reads as TGCGCCAGCAGCCAGCAAGGAGATCAGCCCCAGCATTTT. It codes for CASSQQGDQPQHF.

This clonotype occurred a few times. V gene TRBV19 combines with J gene TRBJ2-2; D may be TRBD1 (6 bases). In germline, CDR1 is LNHDA, CDR2 SQIVND (reference sequence). The V and J ends lost 6 bases and 1 base respectively, with 15 bases between them. This CDR3 comprises 16 residues. The CDR3 spells CASRSQGSVNTGELFF. Written as DNA, the CDR3 is TGTGCCAGTAGGTCACAGGGATCGGTGAACACCGGGGAGCTGTTTTTT.

The chain uses TRBV18 and TRBJ2-1; D is undetermined. The CDR3 is made up of 13 amino acids. CDR1 is KGHSH, CDR2 LQKENI, per germline. V was pared by 3 bases and J by 4 bases, with 7 bases between. The CDR3 spells CASSPSQYNEQFF. CDR3 nucleotide sequence: TGTGCCAGCTCACCTTCACAGTACAATGAGCAGTTCTTC.

This clonotype came up a few times. V usage is TRBV2 and J usage is TRBJ2-3; 9 bases are shared with TRBD2. The V gene's germline CDR1 is SNHLY and CDR2 FYNNEI. The CDR3 covers 20 residues. V trimming: 5 bases; J trimming: 1 base; junction bases outside the gene matches: 19. CDR3 region: CASSPTGGRAWMNRTDTQYF. The CDR3, as DNA: TGTGCCAGCAGTCCCACAGGCGGGAGGGCCTGGATGAATCGCACAGATACGCAGTATTTT.

The table lists this clonotype with a few counts. The chain combines TRBV7-8 with TRBJ2-1; D unresolved. The CDR3 runs to 15 residues. Per germline, CDR1 SGHVS and CDR2 FQNEAQ. V dropped 4 bases and J dropped 10 bases, with 20 bases sitting between them. CDR3 in DNA: TGTGCCAGCAGCTCAGGCGGCCTCACTGGATCGGAGCAGTTCTTC. It is translated as CASSSGGLTGSEQFF.